This TCR beta chain stems from a study of blood T cell repertoires in COVID-19. Turning to the study itself: Material from acute and convalescent COVID-19 was sourced from the United States, Italy and Spain. T cells, B-cell-depleted T cells, or PBMCs supplied cDNA or gDNA.

Generated by immunoSEQ multiplex PCR, the TCRdb table keeps only in-frame clones and is missing some. Of roughly 180,000 clones in the sample, approximately 81% are singletons; the top ten hold about 11%. The sample comprised peripheral blood. The clonotype comes from a woman older than 75 with active or convalescent COVID-19.

CDR3 sequence (DNA): TGTGCCAGCAGTTTACCCGGACTAGCGGGAGACACCCAAGAGACCCAGTACTTC. Translation gives CASSLPGLAGDTQETQYF. This chain uses TRBV27 with TRBJ2-5, with TRBD2 matching over 13 bases. The trim removed 2 bases at V and 1 base at J, leaving 7 bases unmatched. Germline V gene lookup returns CDR1 MNHEY and CDR2 SMNVEV (reference sequence). CDR3 length: 18 residues.